The entry below gives a single T cell receptor (beta chain) sequence along with its context. Its antigen is still unknown. The sample originates from a study of T cells in localized non-small cell lung cancer. J gave up 0 bases and V 4 bases, and 6 bases lay outside the gene matches. The CDR3 runs to 16 residues. Germline V gene data show CDR1 as SGHRS and CDR2 as YFSETQ. Overall study findings and caveats: Uninvolved adjacent lung, not tumor, had the highest T cell clonality. When the top 100 tumor clones were examined, a median roughly 62 of them also appeared in the adjacent lung, which was paired and uninvolved. One tumor region alone was sequenced, and heterogeneity therefore remains possible. A raised T cell density in blood coincided with lengthier overall survival.

Using immunoSEQ multiplex PCR, the repertoire was profiled, and TCRdb retains in-frame clones only, with some absent. The sample records about 45,000 clones, 81% being singletons. Sequences were derived from peripheral blood mononuclear cells, sampled before any cancer treatment. This sequence was found in a man aged 40 to 70 with stage III lung adenocarcinoma. The J gene is TRBJ1-1, the V gene TRBV5-1, with TRBD1 matching over 10 bases. This CDR3 is CASSAGTGALNTEAFF. CDR3 nucleotides: TGCGCCAGCAGCGCAGGGACAGGGGCCTTGAACACTGAAGCTTTCTTT.